This T cell receptor beta chain was observed in a study of human T cells and chemical hapten exposure. In the original analysis: The number of TCRs in each sample had a median of about 96,000 and spanned about 20,000 to 690,600. TCRdb itself ran the RACE reads through MiXCR, one entry per CDR3 protein. The V and J calls and clone size come from TCRdb's table, not from the authors' own analysis. The sample has some 180,000 distinct CDR3 sequences, 20% to 25% seen once. Stated time point: patch test 3, about 24 weeks after DPC sensitization. The treatment here: therapeutic diphenylcyclopropenone sensitization with weekly scalp DPC. Prior to each patch test being applied, blood was drawn. The donor pool consisted of alopecia patients aged 18 to 70 years, considered suitable for DPC. In the case of this clonotype: Its antigen is as yet unknown.

The CDR3 loop spans 13 amino acids. Germline assignment: CDR1 MNHEY and CDR2 SMNVEV (reference sequence). Trimming stripped 3 bases from V and 4 bases from J, with 9 bases between. Overall study results and limits: Expanded TCRs made up significantly more big CDR3 similarity clusters than controls did.

The sequence derives from a middle-aged woman with alopecia areata. Some clones in this sample may be carry-over from other donors' samples. The sequenced sample was whole blood, obtained in connection with sensitization to the hapten diphenylcyclopropenone (DPC). The chain has TRBV27 and TRBJ1-2; no reliable D call. The CDR3 DNA follows: TGTGCCAGCAGTTTCACAGACTCCTATGGCTACACCTTC. Translating gives CASSFTDSYGYTF.